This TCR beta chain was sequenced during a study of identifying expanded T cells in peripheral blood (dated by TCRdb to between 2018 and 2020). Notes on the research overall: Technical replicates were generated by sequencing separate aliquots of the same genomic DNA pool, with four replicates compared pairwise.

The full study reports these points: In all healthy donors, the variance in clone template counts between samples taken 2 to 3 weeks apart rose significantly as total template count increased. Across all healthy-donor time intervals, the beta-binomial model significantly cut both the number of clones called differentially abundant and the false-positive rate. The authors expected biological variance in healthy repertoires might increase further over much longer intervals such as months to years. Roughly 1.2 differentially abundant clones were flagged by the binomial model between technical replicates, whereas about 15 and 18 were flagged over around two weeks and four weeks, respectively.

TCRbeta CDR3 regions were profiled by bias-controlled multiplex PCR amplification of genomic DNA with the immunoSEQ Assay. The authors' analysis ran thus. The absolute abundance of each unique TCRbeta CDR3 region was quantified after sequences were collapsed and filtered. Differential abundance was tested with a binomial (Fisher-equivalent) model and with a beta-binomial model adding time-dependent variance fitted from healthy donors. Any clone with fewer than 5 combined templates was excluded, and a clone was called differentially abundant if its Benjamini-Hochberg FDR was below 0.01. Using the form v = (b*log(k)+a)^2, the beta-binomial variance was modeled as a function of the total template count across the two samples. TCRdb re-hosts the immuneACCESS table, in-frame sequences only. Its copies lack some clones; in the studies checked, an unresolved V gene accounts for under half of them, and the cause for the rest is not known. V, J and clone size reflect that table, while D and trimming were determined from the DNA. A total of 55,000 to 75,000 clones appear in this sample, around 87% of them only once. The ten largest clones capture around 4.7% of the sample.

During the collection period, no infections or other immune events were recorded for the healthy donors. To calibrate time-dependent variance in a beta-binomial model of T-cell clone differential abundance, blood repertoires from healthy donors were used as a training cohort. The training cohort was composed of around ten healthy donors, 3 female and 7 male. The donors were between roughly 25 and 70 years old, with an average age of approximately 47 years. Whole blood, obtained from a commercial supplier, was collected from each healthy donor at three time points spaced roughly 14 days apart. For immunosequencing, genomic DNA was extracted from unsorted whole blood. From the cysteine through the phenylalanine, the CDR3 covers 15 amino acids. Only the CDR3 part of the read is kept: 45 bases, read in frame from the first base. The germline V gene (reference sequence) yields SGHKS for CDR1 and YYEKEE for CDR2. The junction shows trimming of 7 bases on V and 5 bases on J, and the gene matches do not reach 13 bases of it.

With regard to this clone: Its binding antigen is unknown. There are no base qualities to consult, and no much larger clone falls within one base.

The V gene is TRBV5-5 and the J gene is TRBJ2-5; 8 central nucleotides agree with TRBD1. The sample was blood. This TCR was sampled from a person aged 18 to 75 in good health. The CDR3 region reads CASGPAQGGRETQYF. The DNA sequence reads TGTGCCAGCGGGCCAGCACAGGGGGGACGGGAGACCCAGTACTTC.